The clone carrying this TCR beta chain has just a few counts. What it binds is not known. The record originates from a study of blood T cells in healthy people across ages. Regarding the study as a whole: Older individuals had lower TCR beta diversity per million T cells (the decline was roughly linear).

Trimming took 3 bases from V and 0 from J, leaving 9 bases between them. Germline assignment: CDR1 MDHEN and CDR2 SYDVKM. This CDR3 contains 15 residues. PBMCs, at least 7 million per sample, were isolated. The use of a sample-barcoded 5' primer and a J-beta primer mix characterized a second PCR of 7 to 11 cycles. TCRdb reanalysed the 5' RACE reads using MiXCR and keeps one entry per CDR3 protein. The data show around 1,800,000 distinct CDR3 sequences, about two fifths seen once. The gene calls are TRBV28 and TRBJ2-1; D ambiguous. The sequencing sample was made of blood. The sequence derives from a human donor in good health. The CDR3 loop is CASSFTANSYNEQFF. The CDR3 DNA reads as TGTGCCAGCAGTTTCACCGCCAACTCCTACAATGAGCAGTTCTTC.